This TCR beta chain stems from a study of T cells in Graves' hyperthyroidism and ophthalmopathy. The length of the CDR3 is 14 residues. Germline-derived CDR1 and CDR2 are DFQATT and SNEGSKA (reference sequence). Trimming pared 6 bases from V and 0 bases from J, leaving 12 bases between. This clonotype was picked up many times. As yet, its antigen is unknown. Study-wide results and limits: The model's output predicted ophthalmopathy at a median of 6.5 months prior to onset.

Over 9 ml of fresh peripheral blood supplied the PBMCs. RNA transcripts gave rise to amplified TCR beta CDR3 regions. The study used the HTBI primer set for a first-round RT-PCR of the TCR CDR3. A single record per CDR3 protein comes from TCRdb applying MiXCR to the multiplex PCR reads. Among 490,000 or so distinct CDR3 sequences listed, about 20% were seen once. The rearrangement uses TRBV20-1 and TRBJ1-5; the D is unclear. The sequence was collected from a man aged 40-49 years with Graves' ophthalmopathy. Material: blood. CDR3 sequence: CSARRPYSNQPQHF. The CDR3 DNA reads as TGCAGTGCCCGTAGACCCTATAGCAATCAGCCCCAGCATTTT.